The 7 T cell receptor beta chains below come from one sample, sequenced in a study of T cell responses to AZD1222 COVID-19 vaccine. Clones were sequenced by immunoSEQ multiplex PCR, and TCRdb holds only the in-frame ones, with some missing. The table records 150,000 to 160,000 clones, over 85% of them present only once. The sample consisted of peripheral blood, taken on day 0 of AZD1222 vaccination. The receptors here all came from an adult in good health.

CDR3 nucleotide sequence: TGTGCCAGCAGCTTAGGGGGTTTATACAATGAGCAGTTCTTC. Its protein is CASSLGGLYNEQFF. The V gene is TRBV7-3, the J gene TRBJ2-1; D assignment may be TRBD1 or TRBD2 (5 bases each). Germline V gene data show CDR1 as SGHTA and CDR2 as FQGTGA. The ends were cut back, 2 bases at V and 4 bases at J, with 9 bases in the middle. This CDR3 is built from 14 residues.

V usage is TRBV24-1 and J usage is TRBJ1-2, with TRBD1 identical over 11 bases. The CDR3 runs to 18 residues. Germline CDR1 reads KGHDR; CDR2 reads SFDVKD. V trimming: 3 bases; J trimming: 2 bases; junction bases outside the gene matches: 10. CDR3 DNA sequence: TGTGCCACCAGTGATCCCCGGGACAGGGGGGGAAGGAACTATGGCTACACCTTC. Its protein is CATSDPRDRGGRNYGYTF.

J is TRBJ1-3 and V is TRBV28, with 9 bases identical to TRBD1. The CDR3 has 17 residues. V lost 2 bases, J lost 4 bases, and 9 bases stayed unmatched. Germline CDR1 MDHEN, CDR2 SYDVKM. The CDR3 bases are TGTGCCAGCAGTTTAGGGGTCCGGGGGACAGGGGGAAACACCATATATTTT. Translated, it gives CASSLGVRGTGGNTIYF.

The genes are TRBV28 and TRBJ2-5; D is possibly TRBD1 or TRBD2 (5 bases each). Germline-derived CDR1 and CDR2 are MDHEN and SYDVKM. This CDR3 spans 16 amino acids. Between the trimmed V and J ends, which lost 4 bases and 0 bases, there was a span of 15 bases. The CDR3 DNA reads TGTGCCAGCAGTTCCCCCGGGGCCAGGGACCAAGAGACCCAGTACTTC. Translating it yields CASSSPGARDQETQYF. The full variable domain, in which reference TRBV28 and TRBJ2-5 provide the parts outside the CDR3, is DVKVTQSSRYLVKRTGEKVFLECVQDMDHENMFWYRQDPGLGLRLIYFSYDVKMKEKGDIPEGYSVSREKKERFSLILESASTNQTSMYLCASSSPGARDQETQYFGPGTRLLVL.

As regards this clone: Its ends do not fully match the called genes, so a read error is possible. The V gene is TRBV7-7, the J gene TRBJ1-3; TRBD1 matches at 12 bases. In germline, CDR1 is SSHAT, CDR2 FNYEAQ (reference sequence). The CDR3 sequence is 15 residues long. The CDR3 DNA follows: TGTGCTAGCAGCCGGGACAGGGGGCCTGGAAACACCATATATTTT. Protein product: CASSRDRGPGNTIYF.

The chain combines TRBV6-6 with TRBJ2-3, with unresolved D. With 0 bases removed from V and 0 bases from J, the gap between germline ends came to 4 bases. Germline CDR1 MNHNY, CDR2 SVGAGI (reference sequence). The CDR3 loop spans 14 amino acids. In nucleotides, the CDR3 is TGTGCCAGCAGTTACTCAGTTAGCACAGATACGCAGTATTTT. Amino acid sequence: CASSYSVSTDTQYF.

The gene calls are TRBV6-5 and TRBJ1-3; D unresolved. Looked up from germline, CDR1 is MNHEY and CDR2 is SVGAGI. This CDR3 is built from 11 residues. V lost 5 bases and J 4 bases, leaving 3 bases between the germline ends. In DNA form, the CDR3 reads TGTGCCAGCAGTAGGGGAAACACCATATATTTT. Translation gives CASSRGNTIYF.